The 8 T cell receptor beta chains below all came from one sample that was sequenced in a study of blood T cell repertoires in COVID-19. Using immunoSEQ multiplex PCR, the repertoire was profiled, and TCRdb retains in-frame clones only, with some absent. This table has 260,000 or so clones, approximately 83% appearing once. Sequencing input: PBMCs or T cells enriched from blood (not recorded which). Receptors were obtained from a middle-aged woman who had been exposed to COVID-19.

V is TRBV3-1 (or the pseudogene TRBV3-2) and J is TRBJ1-2; 8 bases map to TRBD1. The germline V gene has CDR1 LGHDT and CDR2 YNNKEL (reference sequence). This CDR3 comprises 16 residues. Germline trimming cut 1 base from V and 4 bases from J; bases unmatched to any gene: 8. In nucleotides, the CDR3 is TGTGCCAGCAGCCAAGCCTTCCCGGGACAGGCCTATGGCTACACCTTC. Its translation: CASSQAFPGQAYGYTF.

V gene TRBV19 combines with J gene TRBJ2-7; 10 bases fit TRBD1. Trimming cost V 6 bases and J 4 bases; bases outside gene matches: 6. CDR3 length: 14 amino acids. The germline V gene has CDR1 LNHDA and CDR2 SQIVND (reference sequence). This CDR3 reads CASRPGQGSYEQYF. CDR3 DNA sequence: TGTGCCAGTAGGCCGGGACAGGGGAGTTACGAGCAGTACTTC.

This chain connects TRBV16 to TRBJ1-2; 8 bases align to TRBD1. The germline CDR1 and CDR2 sequences are KGHSY and FQNENV. The V gene end was trimmed by 3 bases and the J gene end by 4 bases; junction bases not matched to a gene: 7. The CDR3 has 15 amino acids. This CDR3 is CASSHAGTGVYGYTF. The CDR3 nucleotides are TGTGCCAGCAGCCACGCCGGGACAGGAGTCTATGGCTACACCTTC.

This clone was counted once. The sample contains more than one DNA sequence encoding this CDR3. This rearrangement joins TRBV7-2 to TRBJ2-1; D might be TRBD1 (5 bases). CDR1 is SGHTA and CDR2 is FQGNSA in the germline V gene. The CDR3 is 15 amino acids. Trimming took off 2 bases at V and 0 bases at J, with 8 bases between the two ends. The CDR3 region has the DNA TGTGCCAGCAGCTTATTCAGGGTCTCCTACAATGAGCAGTTCTTC. Translated: CASSLFRVSYNEQFF.

The rearrangement links TRBV7-2 to TRBJ2-2; D uncertain. V was trimmed by 1 base and J by 4 bases, leaving 13 bases between them. CDR1 is SGHTA, CDR2 FQGNSA, per germline. The CDR3 is 16 amino acids. As DNA, the CDR3 is TGTGCCAGCAGCTTAGTCGGCGGTGACCTCACCGGGGAGCTGTTTTTT. Its translation is CASSLVGGDLTGELFF. Complete variable domain (other parts from reference TRBV7-2 and TRBJ2-2): GAGVSQSPSNKVTEKGKDVELRCDPISGHTALYWYRQSLGQGLEFLIYFQGNSAPDKSGLPSDRFSAERTGGSVSTLTIQRTQQEDSAVYLCASSLVGGDLTGELFFGEGSRLTVL.

DNA of the CDR3: TGTGCCAGCAGCTTGGGGGGGCTTCTCACTGAAGCTTTCTTT. This codes for CASSLGGLLTEAFF. The chain joins TRBV7-9 to TRBJ1-1; tentative D call: TRBD1 (6 bases). Germline CDR1 reads SEHNR; CDR2 reads FQNEAQ (reference sequence). CDR3 length equals 14 residues. Trimming took off 3 bases at V and 4 bases at J, with 12 bases between the two ends. The entire variable domain, with the rest obtained from reference TRBV7-9 and TRBJ1-1, is as follows: DTGVSQNPRHKITKRGQNVTFRCDPISEHNRLYWYRQTLGQGPEFLTYFQNEAQLEKSRLLSDRFSAERPKGSFSTLEIQRTEQGDSAMYLCASSLGGLLTEAFFGQGTRLTVV.

V is TRBV5-8 and J is TRBJ2-2; a possible D gene is TRBD1 (5 bases). V was trimmed by 5 bases and J by 4 bases, leaving 15 bases between them. Looked up from germline, CDR1 is SGHTS and CDR2 is YDEGEE. The CDR3 runs 15 residues. The CDR3 DNA reads TGTGCCAGCAGTGAAAGGGGCAGGTTCACCGGGGAGCTGTTTTTT. Amino acid sequence: CASSERGRFTGELFF.

The chain has TRBV4-3 and TRBJ1-5; D remains unclear. The CDR3 has 14 amino acids. The V gene's germline CDR1 is LGHNA and CDR2 YSLEER. Trimming removed 0 bases at V and 3 bases at J, with 6 bases between. CDR3 sequence (DNA): TGCGCCAGCAGCCAAGACCACTCCAATCAGCCCCAGCATTTT. Amino acids: CASSQDHSNQPQHF.